The 25 T cell receptor beta chains given below trace back to one sample, sequenced in a study of T cells after yellow fever vaccination. TCRdb passed the 5' RACE reads through MiXCR, listing each CDR3 protein once. The table records approximately 450,000 distinct CDR3 sequences, around 19% of them present only once. Sequencing used PBMCs, obtained before the yellow fever booster vaccination. Receptors were obtained from a man younger than 30 who received the YFV17D yellow fever vaccine.

The chain links TRBV19 to TRBJ2-3; 7 nucleotides agree with TRBD2. CDR3 length: 15 amino acids. The J segment lost 8 bases and the V segment lost 2 bases, leaving 10 bases of the junction unmatched. The germline V gene encodes CDR1 LNHDA and CDR2 SQIVND (reference sequence). CDR3 sequence reads: CASSILPTTGGTQYF. The CDR3 nucleotides read TGTGCCAGTAGTATATTGCCGACCACGGGAGGTACGCAGTATTTT.

The chain recombines TRBV15 with TRBJ2-3; D gene uncertain. V lost 1 base, J lost 2 bases, and 10 bases lay in between. The germline gives CDR1 LNHNV, CDR2 YYDKDF (reference sequence). The CDR3 consists of 15 residues. CDR3 in DNA: TGTGCCACCAGCAGAGGATACGCATCCACAGATACGCAGTATTTT. Amino acid sequence: CATSRGYASTDTQYF.

This clonotype turned up a few times. The chain couples TRBV4-3 to TRBJ1-6; no clear D gene. V lost 2 bases, J lost 8 bases, and 10 bases lay in between. Germline assignment: CDR1 LGHNA and CDR2 YSLEER. This CDR3 has 14 residues. CDR3 nucleotide sequence: TGCGCCAGCAGCCAACAGCCGGAGGATTCACCCCTCCACTTT. Its protein product is CASSQQPEDSPLHF.

DNA of the CDR3: TGTGCCAGTACCTATCGGGCAAAGAACACAGATACGCAGTATTTT. This encodes CASTYRAKNTDTQYF. The V gene is TRBV19, the J gene TRBJ2-3; D not resolved. The CDR3 sequence is 15 residues long. Per the germline V gene, CDR1 is LNHDA and CDR2 is SQIVND (reference sequence). Trimming pared 7 bases from V and 2 bases from J, leaving 16 bases between.

The CDR3 reads CASSQWTLSTDTQYF. DNA for the CDR3: TGCGCCAGCAGCCAGTGGACCTTGAGCACAGATACGCAGTATTTT. The chain recombines TRBV4-3 with TRBJ2-3; D gene ambiguous. CDR3 length: 15 amino acids. V was pared by 3 bases and J by 0 bases, with 10 bases between. Looked up from germline, CDR1 is LGHNA and CDR2 is YSLEER.

This clonotype came up a few times. The gene calls are TRBV28 and TRBJ1-1, with no clear D. This CDR3 spans 12 amino acids. CDR1 MDHEN and CDR2 SYDVKM come from the germline V gene. With 2 bases removed from V and 8 bases from J, the gap between germline ends came to 9 bases. In DNA, the CDR3 is TGTGCCAGCAGTTTAGGGGAGCCGGAAGCTTTCTTT. Protein: CASSLGEPEAFF.

At least ten counts were recorded for this clonotype. This chain uses TRBV6-2 or TRBV6-3 with TRBJ2-1; D unresolved. CDR1 and CDR2 from the germline V gene are MNHEY and SVGEGT. V was trimmed by 0 bases and J by 9 bases, leaving 9 bases between them. The CDR3 covers 13 residues. The CDR3 DNA follows: TGTGCCAGCAGTTACTCGACCCCCCCTGAGCAGTTCTTC. Its protein is CASSYSTPPEQFF.

This clonotype was picked up many times. This chain links TRBV7-9 with TRBJ2-5; D uncertain. V was clipped by 1 base and J by 0 bases, with 6 bases between them. Germline V gives CDR1 SEHNR, CDR2 FQNEAQ (reference sequence). The CDR3 has 14 residues. CDR3: CASSLGDYQETQYF. The CDR3 DNA reads TGTGCCAGCAGCTTAGGTGACTACCAAGAGACCCAGTACTTC.

This chain joins TRBV7-2 and TRBJ2-3, with D unclear. The CDR3 covers 16 residues. Trimming removed 5 bases from V and 1 base from J, with 16 bases in between. Looked up from germline, CDR1 is SGHTA and CDR2 is FQGNSA. CDR3 DNA sequence: TGTGCCAGCAGCCCCCACCCCCCTTTAGGCACAGATACGCAGTATTTT. This codes for CASSPHPPLGTDTQYF.

This chain uses TRBV7-8 with TRBJ1-4; no reliable D call. The CDR3 runs to 16 residues. Trimming took off 5 bases at V and 8 bases at J, with 21 bases between the two ends. Germline CDR1 and CDR2: SGHVS and FQNEAQ. The chain's CDR3 is CASSRMVRGRKEKLFF. In DNA, the CDR3 is TGTGCCAGCAGCCGGATGGTCCGGGGTCGAAAGGAAAAACTGTTTTTT.

V and J are TRBV30 and TRBJ1-4; maybe TRBD1 (5 bases). The CDR3 has 13 amino acids. V lost 3 bases and J 6 bases, leaving 11 bases between the germline ends. Per the germline V gene, CDR1 is GTSNPN and CDR2 is SVGIG (reference sequence). DNA of the CDR3: TGTGCCTGGAGAAGGCAGGGAGATGAAAAACTGTTTTTT. It yields the protein CAWRRQGDEKLFF.

V is TRBV2 and J is TRBJ2-5; TRBD2 agrees at 13 bases. Looked up from germline, CDR1 is SNHLY and CDR2 is FYNNEI. The CDR3 has 18 amino acids. V shed 4 bases, J shed 5 bases, and the junction held 13 bases outside the gene matches. CDR3 nucleotides: TGTGCCAGCAGTGGACGACAATGGACTAGCGGGGGATCGGAGACCCAGTACTTC. Translating it yields CASSGRQWTSGGSETQYF.

In its sample, this clonotype was seen many times. V and J are TRBV7-3 and TRBJ2-6; D is unresolved. The CDR3 loop spans 13 amino acids. CDR1 is SGHTA, CDR2 FQGTGA, per germline. The V end lost 7 bases, the J end lost 0 bases, and 4 bases lay between the germline ends. The chain's CDR3 is CASIPSGANVLTF. In DNA form, the CDR3 reads TGTGCCAGCATACCCTCTGGGGCCAACGTCCTGACTTTC.

The rearrangement links TRBV10-3 to TRBJ1-4, with D possibly being TRBD1 (5 bases). The length of the CDR3 is 15 residues. Trimming stripped 10 bases from V and 5 bases from J, with 20 bases between. The germline V gene has CDR1 ENHRY and CDR2 SYGVKD. CDR3 bases: TGTGCCACCCGTGGGGAGGGGAGACCCAATGAAAAACTGTTTTTT. Amino acids: CATRGEGRPNEKLFF.

This clonotype was picked up many times. This chain links TRBV12-3 or TRBV12-4 with TRBJ2-3, with D perhaps matching TRBD1 or TRBD2 (5 bases each). The CDR3 covers 13 residues. V lost 5 bases to trimming and J lost 10 bases, with 16 bases between them. The CDR3 is CASSPQEARAQYF. The CDR3 DNA follows: TGTGCCAGCAGTCCTCAGGAGGCCAGGGCGCAGTATTTT.

V usage is TRBV18 and J usage is TRBJ1-1; D is possibly TRBD1 (6 bases). Per germline, CDR1 KGHSH and CDR2 LQKENI. The CDR3 sequence is 13 residues long. With 3 bases removed from V and 5 bases from J, the gap between germline ends came to 10 bases. This CDR3 reads CASSPTGRTEAFF. The CDR3 coding sequence is TGTGCCAGCTCACCCACAGGGAGGACTGAAGCTTTCTTT. The whole variable domain, remainder taken from reference TRBV18 and TRBJ1-1, is NAGVMQNPRHLVRRRGQEARLRCSPMKGHSHVYWYRQLPEEGLKFMVYLQKENIIDESGMPKERFSAEFPKEGPSILRIQQVVRGDSAAYFCASSPTGRTEAFFGQGTRLTVV.

In its sample, this clonotype was seen a few times. J is TRBJ1-1 and V is TRBV20-1; D is unclear. Germline CDR1 and CDR2: DFQATT and SNEGSKA (reference sequence). This CDR3 spans 11 amino acids. Between the trimmed V and J ends, which lost 4 bases and 1 base, there was a span of 4 bases. The CDR3 bases are TGCAGTGCTACAGGGAACACTGAAGCTTTCTTT. This gives the protein CSATGNTEAFF.

This clonotype was counted between two and nine times. This chain uses TRBV9 with TRBJ1-5; no reliable D call. This CDR3 spans 15 amino acids. Trimming cost V 0 bases and J 0 bases, with 7 bases left between them. Germline V gene lookup returns CDR1 SGDLS and CDR2 YYNGEE. CDR3 coding DNA: TGTGCCAGCAGCGTAGGGGGTAATAGCAATCAGCCCCAGCATTTT. Residues: CASSVGGNSNQPQHF.

The chain has TRBV14 and TRBJ2-3; 12 nucleotides line up with TRBD2. Germline CDR1 SGHDN, CDR2 FVKESK. V trimming: 1 base; J trimming: 6 bases; junction bases outside the gene matches: 11. The CDR3 contains 18 residues. CDR3 coding DNA: TGTGCCAGCAGCCAAGGACTAGCGGGGGCCCTGTCTCAGGATACGCAGTATTTT. Its protein product is CASSQGLAGALSQDTQYF.

This clonotype has at least ten counts. The J gene is TRBJ2-1, the V gene TRBV29-1; 10 bases match TRBD2. The germline CDR1 and CDR2 sequences are SQVTM and ANQGSEA. V gave up 4 bases and J gave up 8 bases; unmatched junction bases: 20. The CDR3 consists of 18 residues. CDR3 sequence (DNA): TGCAGCGTTGTCGGGCTAGCGGGGGCCAGGGGTCACGGCGATGAGCAGTTCTTC. As protein: CSVVGLAGARGHGDEQFF.

This clonotype was counted between two and nine times. Mismatch with germline at one junction end may stem from a read error. The chain combines TRBV6-5 with TRBJ1-2; TRBD1 matches 10 bases. The CDR3 sequence is 13 residues long. Germline V gives CDR1 MNHEY, CDR2 SVGAGI. Here the CDR3 reads CASSYRPGTGDYF. The CDR3 nucleotides are TGTGCCAGCAGTTACCGGCCCGGGACAGGGGACTACTTC.

The V gene is TRBV9, the J gene TRBJ2-1, with a possible D match to TRBD2 (5 bases). Between the trimmed V and J ends, which lost 0 bases and 3 bases, there was a span of 10 bases. This CDR3 spans 15 amino acids. Germline assignment: CDR1 SGDLS and CDR2 YYNGEE. CDR3 sequence (DNA): TGTGCCAGCAGCGTAGGGGAGCGGATCTACAATGAGCAGTTCTTC. Translated: CASSVGERIYNEQFF. Full variable domain (outside the CDR3, taken from reference TRBV9 and TRBJ2-1): DSGVTQTPKHLITATGQRVTLRCSPRSGDLSVYWYQQSLDQGLQFLIQYYNGEERAKGNILERFSAQQFPDLHSELNLSSLELGDSALYFCASSVGERIYNEQFFGPGTRLTVL.

This clonotype appeared once. This chain links TRBV5-6 with TRBJ2-4; D gene ambiguous. V was shortened by 1 base and J by 2 bases, with 19 bases between the two germline ends. The CDR3 covers 18 residues. The V gene's germline CDR1 is SGHDT and CDR2 YYEEEE. The CDR3 DNA follows: TGTGCCAGCAGCTTGTCGTCCAGACCGGTCTTAACCAAAAACATTCAGTACTTC. This gives the protein CASSLSSRPVLTKNIQYF.

The chain combines TRBV18 with TRBJ2-3, with TRBD2 matching 10 bases. The germline V gene has CDR1 KGHSH and CDR2 LQKENI. Unmatched junction bases numbered 5, after V lost 3 bases and J lost 2 bases. CDR3 length equals 16 residues. CDR3 sequence: CASSPSLAGDTDTQYF. Here the CDR3 DNA reads TGTGCCAGCTCACCCTCCCTAGCGGGGGACACAGATACGCAGTATTTT. The full variable domain, its missing parts supplied by reference TRBV18 and TRBJ2-3, is NAGVMQNPRHLVRRRGQEARLRCSPMKGHSHVYWYRQLPEEGLKFMVYLQKENIIDESGMPKERFSAEFPKEGPSILRIQQVVRGDSAAYFCASSPSLAGDTDTQYFGPGTRLTVL.

This clonotype was detected a few times. The rearrangement uses TRBV4-1 and TRBJ1-3; 7 bases are shared with TRBD1. V was pared by 3 bases and J by 0 bases, with 8 bases of the junction left unmatched. The CDR3 has 17 amino acids. Germline CDR1 reads MGHRA; CDR2 reads YSYEKL. CDR3 residues: CASSHTRGQISGNTIYF. The CDR3 region has the DNA TGCGCCAGCAGCCATACTAGGGGACAGATCTCTGGAAACACCATATATTTT.